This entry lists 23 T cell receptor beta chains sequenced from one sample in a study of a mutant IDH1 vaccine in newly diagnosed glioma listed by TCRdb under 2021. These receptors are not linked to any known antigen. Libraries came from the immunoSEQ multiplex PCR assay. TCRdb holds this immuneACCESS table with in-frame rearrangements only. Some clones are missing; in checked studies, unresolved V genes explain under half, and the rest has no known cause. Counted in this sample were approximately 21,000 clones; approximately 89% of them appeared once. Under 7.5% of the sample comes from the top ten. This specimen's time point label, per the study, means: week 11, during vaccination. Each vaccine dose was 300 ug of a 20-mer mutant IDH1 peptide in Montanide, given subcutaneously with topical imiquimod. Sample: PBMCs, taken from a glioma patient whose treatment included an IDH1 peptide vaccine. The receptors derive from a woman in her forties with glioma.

CDR3 nucleotides: TGCGCCAGCAGCCAAGATCGATGGATGGGCCTGGGCGAGCAGTACTTC. Amino acid sequence: CASSQDRWMGLGEQYF. V is TRBV4-3 and J is TRBJ2-7, with D unresolved. The length of the CDR3 is 16 residues. Germline V lookup: CDR1 LGHNA, CDR2 YSLEER. V dropped 0 bases and J dropped 6 bases, with 18 bases sitting between them.

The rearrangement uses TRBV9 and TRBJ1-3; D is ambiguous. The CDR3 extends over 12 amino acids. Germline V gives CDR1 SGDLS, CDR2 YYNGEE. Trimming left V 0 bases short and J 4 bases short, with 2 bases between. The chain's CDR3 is CASSVAGNTIYF. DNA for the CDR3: TGTGCCAGCAGCGTAGCCGGAAACACCATATATTTT.

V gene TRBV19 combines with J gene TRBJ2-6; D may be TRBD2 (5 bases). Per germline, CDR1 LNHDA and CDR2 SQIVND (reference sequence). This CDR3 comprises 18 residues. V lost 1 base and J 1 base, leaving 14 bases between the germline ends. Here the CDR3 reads CASSIVVGGQSGANVLTF. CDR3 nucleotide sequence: TGTGCCAGTAGTATAGTCGTCGGCGGGCAATCTGGGGCCAACGTCCTGACTTTC.

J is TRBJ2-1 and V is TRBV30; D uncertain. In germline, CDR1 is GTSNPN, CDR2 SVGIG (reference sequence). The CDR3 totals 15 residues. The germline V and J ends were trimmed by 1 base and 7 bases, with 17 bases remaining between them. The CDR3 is CAWSGLSGRRNEQFF. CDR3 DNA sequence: TGTGCCTGGAGTGGCTTATCCGGGCGTAGGAATGAGCAGTTCTTC. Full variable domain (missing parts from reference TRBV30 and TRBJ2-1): SQTIHQWPATLVQPVGSPLSLECTVEGTSNPNLYWYRQAAGRGLQLLFYSVGIGQISSEVPQNLSASRPQDRQFILSSKKLLLSDSGFYLCAWSGLSGRRNEQFFGPGTRLTVL.

The chain's CDR3 is CASSRTSSGELFF. DNA of the CDR3: TGTGCCAGCAGTAGGACTAGCAGCGGGGAGCTGTTTTTT. The chain recombines TRBV6-5 with TRBJ2-2; 8 positions agree with TRBD2. The germline gives CDR1 MNHEY, CDR2 SVGAGI. The CDR3 loop spans 13 amino acids. V lost 5 bases to trimming and J lost 7 bases; unmatched junction nucleotides: 3.

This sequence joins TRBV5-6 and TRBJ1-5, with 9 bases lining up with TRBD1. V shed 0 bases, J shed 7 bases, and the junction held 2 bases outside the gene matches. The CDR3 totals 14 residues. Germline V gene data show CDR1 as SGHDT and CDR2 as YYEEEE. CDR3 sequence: CASSLGQGDQPQHF. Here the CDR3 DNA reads TGTGCCAGCAGCTTGGGACAGGGGGACCAGCCCCAGCATTTT. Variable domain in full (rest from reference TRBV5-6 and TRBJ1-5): DAGVTQSPTHLIKTRGQQVTLRCSPKSGHDTVSWYQQALGQGPQFIFQYYEEEERQRGNFPDRFSGHQFPNYSSELNVNALLLGDSALYLCASSLGQGDQPQHFGDGTRLSIL.

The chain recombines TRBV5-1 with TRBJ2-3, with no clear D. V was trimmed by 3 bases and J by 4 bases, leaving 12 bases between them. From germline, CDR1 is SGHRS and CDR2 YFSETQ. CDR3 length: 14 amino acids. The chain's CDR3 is CASSSEQSPDTQYF. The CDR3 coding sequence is TGCGCCAGCAGCTCAGAGCAGTCTCCAGATACGCAGTATTTT. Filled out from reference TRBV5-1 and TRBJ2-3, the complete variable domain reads KAGVTQTPRYLIKTRGQQVTLSCSPISGHRSVSWYQQTPGQGLQFLFEYFSETQRNKGNFPGRFSGRQFSNSRSEMNVSTLELGDSALYLCASSSEQSPDTQYFGPGTRLTVL.

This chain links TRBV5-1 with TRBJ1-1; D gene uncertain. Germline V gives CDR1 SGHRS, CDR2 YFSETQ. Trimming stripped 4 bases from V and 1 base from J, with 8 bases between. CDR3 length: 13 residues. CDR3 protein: CASSVTANTEAFF. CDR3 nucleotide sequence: TGCGCCAGCAGCGTCACAGCGAACACTGAAGCTTTCTTT.

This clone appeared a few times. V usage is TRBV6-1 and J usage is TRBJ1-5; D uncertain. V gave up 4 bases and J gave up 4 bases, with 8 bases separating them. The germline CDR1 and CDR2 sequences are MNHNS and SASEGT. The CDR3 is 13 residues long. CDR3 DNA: TGTGCCAGCAGTGCAAAGGGAAATCAGCCCCAGCATTTT. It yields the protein CASSAKGNQPQHF.

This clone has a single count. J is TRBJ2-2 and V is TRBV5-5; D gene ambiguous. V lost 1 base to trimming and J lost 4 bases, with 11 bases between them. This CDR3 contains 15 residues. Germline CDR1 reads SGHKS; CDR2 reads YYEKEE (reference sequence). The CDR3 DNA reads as TGTGCCAGCAGCTTGTCGGGCAGACCCACCGGGGAGCTGTTTTTT. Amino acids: CASSLSGRPTGELFF.

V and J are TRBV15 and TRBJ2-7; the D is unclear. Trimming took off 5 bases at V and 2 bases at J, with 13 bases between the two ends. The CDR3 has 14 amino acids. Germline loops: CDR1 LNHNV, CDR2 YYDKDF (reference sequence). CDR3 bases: TGTGCCACCAGCCGGGCGGAGCAAACCTACGAGCAGTACTTC. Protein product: CATSRAEQTYEQYF.

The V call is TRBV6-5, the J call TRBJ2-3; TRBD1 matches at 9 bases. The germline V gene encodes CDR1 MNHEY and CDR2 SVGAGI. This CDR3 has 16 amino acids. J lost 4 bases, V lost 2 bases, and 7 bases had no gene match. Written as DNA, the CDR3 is TGTGCCAGCAGTTACGACGGGACAGGGCGGGCAGATACGCAGTATTTT. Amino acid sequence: CASSYDGTGRADTQYF.

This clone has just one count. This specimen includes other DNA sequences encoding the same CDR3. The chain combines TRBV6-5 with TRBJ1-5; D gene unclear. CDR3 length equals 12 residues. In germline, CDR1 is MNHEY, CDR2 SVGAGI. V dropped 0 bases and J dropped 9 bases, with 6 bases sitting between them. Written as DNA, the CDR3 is TGTGCCAGCAGTTACTCGGAAGGGCCCCAGCATTTT. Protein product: CASSYSEGPQHF.

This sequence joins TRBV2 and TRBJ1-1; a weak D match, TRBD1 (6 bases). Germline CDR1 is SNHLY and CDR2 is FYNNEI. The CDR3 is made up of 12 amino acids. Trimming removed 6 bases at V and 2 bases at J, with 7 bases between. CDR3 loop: CASRQGNTEAFF. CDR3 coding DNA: TGTGCCAGCAGACAGGGTAACACTGAAGCTTTCTTT.

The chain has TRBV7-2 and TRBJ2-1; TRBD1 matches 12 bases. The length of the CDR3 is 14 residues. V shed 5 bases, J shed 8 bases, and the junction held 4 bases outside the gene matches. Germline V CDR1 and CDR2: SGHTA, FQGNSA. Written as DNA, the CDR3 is TGTGCCAGCAGCAGGGACAGGGGGCAATATGAGCAGTTCTTC. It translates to CASSRDRGQYEQFF.

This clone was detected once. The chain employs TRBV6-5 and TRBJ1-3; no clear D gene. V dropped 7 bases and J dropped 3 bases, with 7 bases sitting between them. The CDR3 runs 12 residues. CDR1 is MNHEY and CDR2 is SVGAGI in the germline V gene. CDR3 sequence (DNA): TGTGCCAGCAAGGCTGTTGGAAACACCATATATTTT. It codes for CASKAVGNTIYF.

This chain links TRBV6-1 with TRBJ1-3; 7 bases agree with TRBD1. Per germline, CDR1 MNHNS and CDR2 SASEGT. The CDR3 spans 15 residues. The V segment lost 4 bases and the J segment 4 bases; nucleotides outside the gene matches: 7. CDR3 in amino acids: CASSVQGRLGNTIYF. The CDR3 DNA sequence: TGTGCCAGCAGTGTACAGGGGCGTTTGGGAAACACCATATATTTT.

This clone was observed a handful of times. The CDR3 bases are TGCGCCAGCAGCCAAGTGCAGGGGTTAAACGAAAAACTGTTTTTT. This sequence encodes CASSQVQGLNEKLFF. V usage is TRBV4-3 and J usage is TRBJ1-4; perhaps TRBD1 as D (6 bases). Trimming took off 1 base at V and 8 bases at J, with 14 bases between the two ends. The CDR3 is 15 amino acids. CDR1 is LGHNA and CDR2 is YSLEER in the germline V gene.

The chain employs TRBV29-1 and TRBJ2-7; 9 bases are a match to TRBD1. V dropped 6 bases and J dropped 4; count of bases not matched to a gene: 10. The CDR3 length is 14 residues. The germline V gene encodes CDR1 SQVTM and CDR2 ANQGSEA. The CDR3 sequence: CSVTPGQGRYEQYF. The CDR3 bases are TGCAGCGTGACTCCGGGACAGGGAAGGTACGAGCAGTACTTC.

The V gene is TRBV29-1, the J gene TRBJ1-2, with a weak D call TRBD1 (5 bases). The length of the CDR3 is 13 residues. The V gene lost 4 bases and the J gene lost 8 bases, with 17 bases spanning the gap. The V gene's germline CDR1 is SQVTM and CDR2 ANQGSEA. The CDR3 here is CSVAPDTPGGYTF. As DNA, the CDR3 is TGCAGCGTTGCCCCGGACACCCCGGGGGGCTACACCTTC.

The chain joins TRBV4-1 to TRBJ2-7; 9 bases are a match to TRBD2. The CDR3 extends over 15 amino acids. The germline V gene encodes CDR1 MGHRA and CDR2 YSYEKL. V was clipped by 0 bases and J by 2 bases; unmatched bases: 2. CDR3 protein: CASSQEWTSAYEQYF. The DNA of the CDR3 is TGCGCCAGCAGCCAAGAGTGGACTAGCGCCTACGAGCAGTACTTC.

The CDR3 sequence is CASSLVWTGETQYF. DNA of the CDR3: TGCGCCAGCAGCTTGGTTTGGACGGGAGAGACCCAGTACTTC. V is TRBV5-1 and J is TRBJ2-5; D unclear. The V gene lost 0 bases and the J gene lost 4 bases, with 10 bases spanning the gap. The CDR3 is made up of 14 amino acids. Per the germline V gene, CDR1 is SGHRS and CDR2 is YFSETQ.

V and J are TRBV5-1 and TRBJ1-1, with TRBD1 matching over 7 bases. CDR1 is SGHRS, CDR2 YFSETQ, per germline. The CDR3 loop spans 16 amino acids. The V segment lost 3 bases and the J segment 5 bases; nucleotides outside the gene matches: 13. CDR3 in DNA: TGCGCCAGCAGCTCCCTAGGGGGCGCGATAAGTACTGAAGCTTTCTTT. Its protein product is CASSSLGGAISTEAFF.